The 14 T cell receptor beta chains below come from one sample, sequenced in a study. Each CDR3 protein gets one entry after TCRdb re-called the RT-PCR reads with MiXCR. The sample holds fewer than 800,000 distinct CDR3 sequences, around 14% seen once. Sequencing was performed on memory CD4+ T cells from blood. The receptors stem from a female donor in good health, serving as a healthy control.

In its sample, this clonotype was seen a few times. V gene TRBV20-1 combines with J gene TRBJ1-2, with D possibly TRBD1 on 6 matching bases. CDR1 is DFQATT and CDR2 is SNEGSKA in the germline V gene (reference sequence). Trimming pared 2 bases from V and 2 bases from J, leaving 6 bases between. The CDR3 consists of 12 residues. CDR3 DNA sequence: TGCAGTGCTAGAACAGGGAACTATGGCTACACCTTC. Residues: CSARTGNYGYTF.

This clonotype was counted a few times. This chain uses TRBV20-1 with TRBJ1-4; no firm D call. The CDR3 loop spans 14 amino acids. The V gene's germline CDR1 is DFQATT and CDR2 SNEGSKA (reference sequence). Trimming took 2 bases from V and 8 from J, leaving 15 bases between them. The chain's CDR3 is CSARPPGGVEKLFF. DNA of the CDR3: TGCAGTGCTAGACCTCCCGGTGGTGTCGAAAAACTGTTTTTT.

This chain joins TRBV7-2 and TRBJ2-7, with D perhaps matching TRBD1 or TRBD2 (5 bases each). The CDR3 runs 17 residues. Trimming stripped 4 bases from V and 2 bases from J, with 21 bases between. Germline CDR1 and CDR2: SGHTA and FQGNSA. The CDR3 here is CASSSGGVGVPAYEQYF. CDR3 DNA: TGTGCCAGCAGCTCCGGAGGCGTGGGGGTCCCAGCCTACGAGCAGTACTTC. The variable domain in full, completed from reference TRBV7-2 and TRBJ2-7, reads GAGVSQSPSNKVTEKGKDVELRCDPISGHTALYWYRQSLGQGLEFLIYFQGNSAPDKSGLPSDRFSAERTGGSVSTLTIQRTQQEDSAVYLCASSSGGVGVPAYEQYFGPGTRLTVT.

This clonotype was picked up many times. V gene TRBV3-1 combines with J gene TRBJ2-7, with 8 bases lining up with TRBD2. Germline V gives CDR1 LGHDT, CDR2 YNNKEL (reference sequence). The CDR3 totals 16 residues. With 4 bases clipped from V and 9 bases from J, the junction kept 17 bases outside the gene matches. The CDR3 region is CASSRRVPGLDLWQYF. The CDR3 nucleotides read TGTGCCAGCAGCCGACGTGTCCCGGGACTAGACTTGTGGCAGTACTTC.

This rearrangement joins TRBV20-1 to TRBJ2-7, with D perhaps matching TRBD1 (6 bases). Per germline, CDR1 DFQATT and CDR2 SNEGSKA (reference sequence). Trimming took off 6 bases at V and 2 bases at J, with 14 bases between the two ends. CDR3 length: 13 residues. In DNA form, the CDR3 reads TGCAGTGCCAGCAGGGGAGATACCTACGAGCAGTACTTC. Its protein product is CSASRGDTYEQYF.

The table lists this clonotype with a few counts. The chain carries TRBV27 and TRBJ1-2, with D perhaps TRBD1 (6 bases). The CDR3 is 12 amino acids. Germline CDR1 is MNHEY and CDR2 is SMNVEV (reference sequence). Deletions cut 2 bases from V and 8 bases from J, with 9 bases between. CDR3 in amino acids: CASSLKGGGYTF. The CDR3 DNA is TGTGCCAGCAGTTTAAAAGGGGGGGGCTACACCTTC.

This clonotype was seen many times. This rearrangement joins TRBV5-6 to TRBJ1-1; D call uncertain. Germline lookup yields CDR1 SGHDT and CDR2 YYEEEE. Between the trimmed V and J ends, which lost 1 base and 6 bases, there was a span of 13 bases. The CDR3 is 14 amino acids. Written as DNA, the CDR3 is TGTGCCAGCAGCTTGTTGGCGACAAGCCCTGAAGCTTTCTTT. This gives the protein CASSLLATSPEAFF.

This clonotype was seen a handful of times. The V call is TRBV7-9, the J call TRBJ2-7; 9 bases are shared with TRBD2. Germline values: CDR1 SEHNR, CDR2 FQNEAQ (reference sequence). The CDR3 runs 14 residues. Trimming took 6 bases from V and 6 from J; bases not matched to a gene: 9. The CDR3 is CASSFAAGGREQYF. The CDR3 DNA sequence: TGTGCCAGCAGTTTCGCGGCGGGGGGGCGCGAGCAGTACTTC.

V gene TRBV3-1 combines with J gene TRBJ2-7, with 11 bases matching TRBD2. Losses at the gene ends were 1 base for V and 6 bases for J; bases not matched to a gene: 5. CDR1 is LGHDT, CDR2 YNNKEL, per germline (reference sequence). The CDR3 contains 15 residues. As DNA, the CDR3 is TGTGCCAGCAGCCAAGCAACTAGCGGGAGTGGCGAGCAGTACTTC. Translation: CASSQATSGSGEQYF.

This rearrangement joins TRBV27 to TRBJ1-1; possible D gene TRBD1, 5 bases. Germline values: CDR1 MNHEY, CDR2 SMNVEV (reference sequence). This CDR3 comprises 14 residues. With 6 bases removed from V and 0 bases from J, the gap between germline ends came to 11 bases. The CDR3 spells CASRGTFMNTEAFF. CDR3 in DNA: TGTGCCAGCAGGGGGACGTTCATGAACACTGAAGCTTTCTTT.

The chain links TRBV20-1 to TRBJ2-5; D perhaps matches TRBD1 (6 bases). V gave up 0 bases and J gave up 4 bases, with 12 bases separating them. Germline loops: CDR1 DFQATT, CDR2 SNEGSKA (reference sequence). The CDR3 spans 14 residues. The CDR3: CSARELARGETQYF. CDR3 bases: TGCAGTGCTAGAGAGCTAGCCAGGGGAGAGACCCAGTACTTC.

The chain is built from TRBV19 and TRBJ1-2; D gene unclear. The CDR3 sequence is 13 residues long. Trimming removed 5 bases at V and 8 bases at J, with 15 bases between. Per germline, CDR1 LNHDA and CDR2 SQIVND (reference sequence). The DNA of the CDR3 is TGTGCCAGTAGTCCTCGACCAGGCGGAGGCTACACCTTC. Its protein product is CASSPRPGGGYTF.

The chain carries TRBV7-9 and TRBJ1-6; 8 nucleotides agree with TRBD1. Trimming at V came to 3 bases and at J to 10 bases, leaving 5 bases not matched to a gene. The CDR3 extends over 14 amino acids. Germline V lookup: CDR1 SEHNR, CDR2 FQNEAQ (reference sequence). The DNA for the CDR3 is TGTGCCAGCAGCTTGACAGGGGAGGGATCACCCCTCCACTTT. Its protein product is CASSLTGEGSPLHF. The whole variable domain, remainder taken from reference TRBV7-9 and TRBJ1-6, is DTGVSQNPRHKITKRGQNVTFRCDPISEHNRLYWYRQTLGQGPEFLTYFQNEAQLEKSRLLSDRFSAERPKGSFSTLEIQRTEQGDSAMYLCASSLTGEGSPLHFGNGTRLTVT.

The table lists this clonotype with a few counts. This chain joins TRBV27 and TRBJ2-7; TRBD1 agrees at 7 bases. Germline CDR1 is MNHEY and CDR2 is SMNVEV (reference sequence). The V gene end was trimmed by 2 bases and the J gene end by 7 bases; junction bases not matched to a gene: 8. This CDR3 is built from 14 residues. CDR3 region: CASSLRQGVGEQYF. CDR3 in DNA: TGTGCCAGCAGTTTAAGACAGGGCGTGGGTGAGCAGTACTTC.